Given below is one T cell receptor beta chain in context. As yet, its antigen is unknown. The data belong to a study of Tregs in tolerant kidney transplant recipients. Clones were read by immunoSEQ multiplex PCR, and TCRdb kept only the in-frame ones, dropping some. The sample data list 25,000 to 35,000 clones. Points from the study as a whole: Tolerant patients' donor-specific Tregs expanded beyond overall Tregs, suggesting antigen-driven growth. The small number of patients limits these findings pending further validation. The most relevant donor-specific Treg TCRbeta repertoire apparently came from expansion with activated donor B cells.

Sequenced material: CD8+ T cells from blood, taken before the transplant. The source of this sequence is a human donor who received a combined kidney and bone marrow transplant.

CDR3 loop: CASSERTGSIYGYTF. Partial CDR3 DNA: TGCGCCAGCAGTGAGCGAACAGGGTCGATCTATGGC. This chain links TRBV10-1 with TRBJ1-2, with a weak D call TRBD1 (6 bases). The read is 3 residues too short to cover the CDR3 end, so that end is filled in from the germline J gene. The CDR3 sequence is 15 residues long. Trimming removed 2 bases from V and 4 bases from J, with 14 bases in between. Germline CDR1 and CDR2: WNHNN and SYGVQD (reference sequence).